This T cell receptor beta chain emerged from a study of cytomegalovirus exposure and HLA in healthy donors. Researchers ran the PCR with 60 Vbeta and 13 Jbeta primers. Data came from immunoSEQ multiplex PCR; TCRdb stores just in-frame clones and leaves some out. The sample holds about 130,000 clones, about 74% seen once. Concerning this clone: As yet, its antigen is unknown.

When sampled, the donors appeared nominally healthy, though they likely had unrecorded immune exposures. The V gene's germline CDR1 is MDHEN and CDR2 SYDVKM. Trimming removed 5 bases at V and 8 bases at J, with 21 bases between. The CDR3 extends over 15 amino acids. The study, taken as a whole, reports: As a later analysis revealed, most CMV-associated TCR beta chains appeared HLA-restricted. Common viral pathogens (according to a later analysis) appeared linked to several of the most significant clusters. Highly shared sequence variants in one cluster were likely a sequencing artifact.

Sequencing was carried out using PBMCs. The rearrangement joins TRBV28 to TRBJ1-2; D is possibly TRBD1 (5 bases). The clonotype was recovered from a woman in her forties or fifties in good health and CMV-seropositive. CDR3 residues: CASSDWGGYSGGYTF. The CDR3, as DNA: TGTGCCAGCAGTGATTGGGGGGGGTACTCGGGAGGCTACACCTTC.